A single sample is the source of the 25 T cell receptor beta chains below, sequenced in a study of metastatic and nonmetastatic thyroid tumors. Via MiXCR, TCRdb re-called the PCR reads. The sample lists tens of thousands of clones, around 31% occurring once. Before thyroid surgery, none of the patients had received any treatment. Sequenced input: tumor tissue. The receptors come from a female donor with papillary thyroid cancer or a benign thyroid nodule (not recorded which). Some clones in this sample may be carry-over from other donors' samples.

CDR3 residues: CASSYGLVGSYEQYF. The CDR3 bases are TGTGCCAGCAGTTACGGGTTGGTAGGGAGCTACGAGCAGTACTTC. The chain couples TRBV6-2 or TRBV6-3 to TRBJ2-7; D perhaps matches TRBD2 (5 bases). The germline V gene has CDR1 MNHEY and CDR2 SVGEGT. Deletions cut 2 bases from V and 3 bases from J, with 14 bases between. This CDR3 has 15 amino acids.

Only a few counts were recorded for this clone. The chain employs TRBV6-2 or TRBV6-3 and TRBJ2-7; D might be TRBD2 (5 bases). Deletions cut 4 bases from V and 0 bases from J, with 10 bases between. Germline V lookup: CDR1 MNHEY, CDR2 SVGEGT. This CDR3 has 14 residues. The CDR3 DNA sequence: TGTGCCAGCAGTTGGAGCGGAAGCTCCTACGAGCAGTACTTC. Its translation: CASSWSGSSYEQYF.

About this clone: The germline gene is not matched at one end of the junction; a read error may be the cause. This chain joins TRBV20-1 and TRBJ1-6, with TRBD1 as a possible D gene (5 bases). Germline CDR1 reads DFQATT; CDR2 reads SNEGSKA (reference sequence). CDR3 length: 19 amino acids. The CDR3: CSARVGDRLSSSYNSPLHF. In DNA form, the CDR3 reads TGCAGTGCCAGAGTTGGGGACCGTTTATCAAGCTCCTATAATTCACCCCTCCACTTT.

This clone was seen a handful of times. V and J are TRBV24-1 and TRBJ2-1; 7 bases align to TRBD2. Trimming removed 3 bases from V and 0 bases from J; junction bases left unmatched: 1. The CDR3 runs 15 residues. Germline assignment: CDR1 KGHDR and CDR2 SFDVKD. In DNA form, the CDR3 reads TGTGCCACCAGTGATCTAGCGGCCTCCTACAATGAGCAGTTCTTC. Protein sequence: CATSDLAASYNEQFF.

The chain combines TRBV9 with TRBJ2-2, with D possibly being TRBD2 (6 bases). The CDR3 sequence is 14 residues long. Germline V lookup: CDR1 SGDLS, CDR2 YYNGEE. V was cut by 4 bases and J by 7 bases, with 14 bases left in between. The CDR3 sequence: CASSPGERIGELFF. The CDR3 bases are TGTGCCAGCAGCCCGGGGGAGCGGATCGGGGAGCTGTTTTTT. Drawing the rest from reference TRBV9 and TRBJ2-2, the complete variable domain is DSGVTQTPKHLITATGQRVTLRCSPRSGDLSVYWYQQSLDQGLQFLIQYYNGEERAKGNILERFSAQQFPDLHSELNLSSLELGDSALYFCASSPGERIGELFFGEGSRLTVL.

This clone has only one observation. Written as DNA, the CDR3 is TGTGCCAGCAGCCTAATGGGACAGGGGGTGTTCTTC. It specifies CASSLMGQGVFF. The V call is TRBV7-2, the J call TRBJ2-1; 11 nucleotides align to TRBD1. V was pared by 5 bases and J by 15 bases, with 6 bases of the junction left unmatched. The CDR3 length is 12 residues. The V gene's germline CDR1 is SGHTA and CDR2 FQGNSA.

Sample share makes this clone large (0.1 to 1%). The chain is built from TRBV2 and TRBJ1-1; 7 bases map to TRBD1. V shed 7 bases, J shed 1 base, and the junction held 3 bases outside the gene matches. Germline V gene sequence: CDR1 SNHLY, CDR2 FYNNEI. There are 13 residues in the CDR3. The CDR3 DNA follows: TGTGCCAGCATGGGACAGTGGAACACTGAAGCTTTCTTT. The encoded protein is CASMGQWNTEAFF.

This clone was seen more than once but under ten times. The chain joins TRBV19 to TRBJ2-1; 9 nucleotides align to TRBD1. With 0 bases clipped from V and 10 bases from J, the junction kept 1 base outside the gene matches. This CDR3 region has 13 residues. Germline V gene sequence: CDR1 LNHDA, CDR2 SQIVND (reference sequence). The CDR3 DNA is TGTGCCAGTAGTATAGATGACAGGGGGGAGCAGTTCTTC. Its protein product is CASSIDDRGEQFF.

This chain uses TRBV9 with TRBJ2-7; TRBD1 matches at 8 bases. From germline, CDR1 is SGDLS and CDR2 YYNGEE. The V and J ends lost 4 bases and 1 base, in that order; junction bases with no gene match: 4. The CDR3 spans 14 residues. Written as DNA, the CDR3 is TGTGCCAGCAGCTCAGGGGGCTCTTCCTACGAGCAGTACTTC. Residues: CASSSGGSSYEQYF.

The rearrangement uses TRBV28 and TRBJ1-1; perhaps TRBD1 as D (5 bases). The V and J ends lost 5 bases and 2 bases respectively, with 15 bases between them. There are 15 residues in the CDR3. The germline CDR1 and CDR2 sequences are MDHEN and SYDVKM. CDR3 amino acids: CASSAPGPRNTEAFF. The DNA for the CDR3 is TGTGCCAGCAGTGCCCCGGGACCTCGAAACACTGAAGCTTTCTTT.

This chain links TRBV20-1 with TRBJ1-6; TRBD1 matches at 7 bases. With V trimmed by 2 bases and J by 8 bases, 9 bases remained unmatched. The CDR3 totals 15 residues. Germline loops: CDR1 DFQATT, CDR2 SNEGSKA (reference sequence). CDR3 nucleotide sequence: TGCAGTGCTAGACAGGGGGTTAGTAACGATTCACCCCTCCACTTT. Protein: CSARQGVSNDSPLHF.

The chain carries TRBV27 and TRBJ1-2, with 9 bases that match TRBD1. The length of the CDR3 is 16 residues. The trim removed 6 bases at V and 8 bases at J, leaving 16 bases unmatched. Germline values: CDR1 MNHEY, CDR2 SMNVEV (reference sequence). Written as DNA, the CDR3 is TGTGCCAGCAGCGCCCGACCGGGACAGGGAGTAGAGGGCTACACCTTC. Its protein is CASSARPGQGVEGYTF.

The chain has TRBV19 and TRBJ1-3, with a weak D call TRBD1 (5 bases). The germline V and J ends were trimmed by 7 bases and 2 bases, with 12 bases remaining between them. CDR3 size: 14 residues. The germline V gene encodes CDR1 LNHDA and CDR2 SQIVND (reference sequence). This CDR3 is CASMQTGAGNTIYF. The CDR3 coding sequence is TGTGCCAGTATGCAGACGGGGGCTGGAAACACCATATATTTT.

The genes are TRBV13 and TRBJ2-7; perhaps TRBD2 as D (6 bases). The germline CDR1 and CDR2 sequences are PRHDT and FYEKMQ (reference sequence). The V gene lost 3 bases and the J gene lost 1 base, with 13 bases spanning the gap. The CDR3 length is 15 residues. The CDR3 nucleotides read TGTGCCAGCAGCTTCCCCGGGAGCCCATCCTACGAGCAGTACTTC. Protein: CASSFPGSPSYEQYF.

The chain uses TRBV5-1 and TRBJ1-6; D gene ambiguous. The CDR3 sequence is 13 residues long. CDR1 is SGHRS and CDR2 is YFSETQ in the germline V gene. Trimming cost V 2 bases and J 5 bases, with 5 bases left between them. CDR3 bases: TGCGCCAGCAGCTTACACGATAATTCACCCCTCCACTTT. Encoded protein: CASSLHDNSPLHF. The full variable domain, its missing parts supplied by reference TRBV5-1 and TRBJ1-6, is KAGVTQTPRYLIKTRGQQVTLSCSPISGHRSVSWYQQTPGQGLQFLFEYFSETQRNKGNFPGRFSGRQFSNSRSEMNVSTLELGDSALYLCASSLHDNSPLHFGNGTRLTVT.

The chain joins TRBV27 to TRBJ1-1, with D perhaps matching TRBD1 (6 bases). Germline V gene data show CDR1 as MNHEY and CDR2 as SMNVEV (reference sequence). The CDR3 is 13 amino acids. V lost 4 bases and J 2 bases, leaving 8 bases between the germline ends. The CDR3 sequence: CASSSTGNTEAFF. In DNA, the CDR3 is TGTGCCAGCAGTTCGACAGGAAACACTGAAGCTTTCTTT.

V usage is TRBV6-1 and J usage is TRBJ2-7; TRBD1 agrees at 8 bases. This CDR3 comprises 13 residues. V lost 7 bases, J lost 6 bases, and 8 bases stayed unmatched. The germline V gene has CDR1 MNHNS and CDR2 SASEGT. The CDR3 loop reads CASKYNTGGEQYF. The CDR3 DNA reads TGTGCCAGCAAATACAACACAGGGGGCGAGCAGTACTTC.

V is TRBV6-2 or TRBV6-3 and J is TRBJ2-5, with TRBD1 matching over 8 bases. Germline trimming cut 4 bases from V and 4 bases from J; bases unmatched to any gene: 5. The CDR3 contains 14 residues. The germline CDR1 and CDR2 sequences are MNHEY and SVGEGT. CDR3 in amino acids: CASSSDRVLETQYF. In DNA, the CDR3 is TGTGCCAGCAGTTCGGACAGGGTGTTAGAGACCCAGTACTTC.

This clone has a count of ten or more. The chain has TRBV6-5 and TRBJ2-7, with a tentative D call TRBD1 (6 bases). Germline V gene sequence: CDR1 MNHEY, CDR2 SVGAGI. This CDR3 has 14 amino acids. With 0 bases removed from V and 5 bases from J, the gap between germline ends came to 11 bases. The CDR3 bases are TGTGCCAGCAGTTACTCGATCACAGGGAACGAGCAGTACTTC. This sequence encodes CASSYSITGNEQYF.

This chain joins TRBV3-1 and TRBJ1-4, with 7 nucleotides matching TRBD1. The J segment lost 7 bases and the V segment lost 8 bases, leaving 7 bases of the junction unmatched. CDR3 length: 13 amino acids. Per germline, CDR1 LGHDT and CDR2 YNNKEL (reference sequence). CDR3: CASRTTGFEKLFF. CDR3 bases: TGTGCCAGCCGGACGACAGGGTTTGAAAAACTGTTTTTT. The full variable domain, completed using reference TRBV3-1 and TRBJ1-4, is DTAVSQTPKYLVTQMGNDKSIKCEQNLGHDTMYWYKQDSKKFLKIMFSYNNKELIINETVPNRFSPKSPDKAHLNLHINSLELGDSAVYFCASRTTGFEKLFFGSGTQLSVL.

This clone is classed as large. The chain carries TRBV11-2 and TRBJ2-1, with D perhaps TRBD2 (5 bases). The V end was cut by 1 base, the J end by 0 bases, with 7 bases between. Germline-derived CDR1 and CDR2 are SGHAT and FQNNGV. CDR3 size: 15 residues. CDR3 DNA: TGTGCCAGCAGCTTAGTCCGGGGCTCCTACAATGAGCAGTTCTTC. Protein: CASSLVRGSYNEQFF.

This sequence joins TRBV7-2 and TRBJ1-6, with TRBD1 as a possible D gene (6 bases). Germline CDR1 reads SGHTA; CDR2 reads FQGNSA. The CDR3 covers 14 residues. V was cut by 3 bases and J by 9 bases, with 12 bases left in between. The CDR3: CASSLGGAASPLHF. CDR3 nucleotide sequence: TGTGCCAGCAGCTTGGGGGGGGCAGCTTCACCCCTCCACTTT.

This clone occurred once. The chain is built from TRBV20-1 and TRBJ2-1; 7 bases are shared with TRBD1. With V trimmed by 4 bases and J by 6 bases, 9 bases remained unmatched. The CDR3 totals 14 residues. Germline V gene lookup returns CDR1 DFQATT and CDR2 SNEGSKA (reference sequence). The CDR3 DNA reads TGCAGTGCTATGACAGGGCAAAAATGCAATGAGCAGTTCTTC. Translated: CSAMTGQKCNEQFF.

This clone was found a few times. The J gene is TRBJ2-7, the V gene TRBV6-1; 7 bases are shared with TRBD1. V shed 6 bases, J shed 2 bases, and the junction held 4 bases outside the gene matches. This CDR3 contains 13 residues. Germline-derived CDR1 and CDR2 are MNHNS and SASEGT. The CDR3 sequence is CASRGTAPYEQYF. The DNA of the CDR3 is TGTGCCAGCAGGGGGACAGCTCCCTACGAGCAGTACTTC.

Points on this clone: One end of the junction varies from germline; a read error may be responsible. The chain recombines TRBV7-7 with TRBJ2-3; the D is unclear. Germline V gene data show CDR1 as SSHAT and CDR2 as FNYEAQ (reference sequence). The CDR3 length is 13 residues. The CDR3 DNA reads TGTGCTAGCAGCTCCTCGGGCACAGATACGCAGTATTTT. This encodes CASSSSGTDTQYF.